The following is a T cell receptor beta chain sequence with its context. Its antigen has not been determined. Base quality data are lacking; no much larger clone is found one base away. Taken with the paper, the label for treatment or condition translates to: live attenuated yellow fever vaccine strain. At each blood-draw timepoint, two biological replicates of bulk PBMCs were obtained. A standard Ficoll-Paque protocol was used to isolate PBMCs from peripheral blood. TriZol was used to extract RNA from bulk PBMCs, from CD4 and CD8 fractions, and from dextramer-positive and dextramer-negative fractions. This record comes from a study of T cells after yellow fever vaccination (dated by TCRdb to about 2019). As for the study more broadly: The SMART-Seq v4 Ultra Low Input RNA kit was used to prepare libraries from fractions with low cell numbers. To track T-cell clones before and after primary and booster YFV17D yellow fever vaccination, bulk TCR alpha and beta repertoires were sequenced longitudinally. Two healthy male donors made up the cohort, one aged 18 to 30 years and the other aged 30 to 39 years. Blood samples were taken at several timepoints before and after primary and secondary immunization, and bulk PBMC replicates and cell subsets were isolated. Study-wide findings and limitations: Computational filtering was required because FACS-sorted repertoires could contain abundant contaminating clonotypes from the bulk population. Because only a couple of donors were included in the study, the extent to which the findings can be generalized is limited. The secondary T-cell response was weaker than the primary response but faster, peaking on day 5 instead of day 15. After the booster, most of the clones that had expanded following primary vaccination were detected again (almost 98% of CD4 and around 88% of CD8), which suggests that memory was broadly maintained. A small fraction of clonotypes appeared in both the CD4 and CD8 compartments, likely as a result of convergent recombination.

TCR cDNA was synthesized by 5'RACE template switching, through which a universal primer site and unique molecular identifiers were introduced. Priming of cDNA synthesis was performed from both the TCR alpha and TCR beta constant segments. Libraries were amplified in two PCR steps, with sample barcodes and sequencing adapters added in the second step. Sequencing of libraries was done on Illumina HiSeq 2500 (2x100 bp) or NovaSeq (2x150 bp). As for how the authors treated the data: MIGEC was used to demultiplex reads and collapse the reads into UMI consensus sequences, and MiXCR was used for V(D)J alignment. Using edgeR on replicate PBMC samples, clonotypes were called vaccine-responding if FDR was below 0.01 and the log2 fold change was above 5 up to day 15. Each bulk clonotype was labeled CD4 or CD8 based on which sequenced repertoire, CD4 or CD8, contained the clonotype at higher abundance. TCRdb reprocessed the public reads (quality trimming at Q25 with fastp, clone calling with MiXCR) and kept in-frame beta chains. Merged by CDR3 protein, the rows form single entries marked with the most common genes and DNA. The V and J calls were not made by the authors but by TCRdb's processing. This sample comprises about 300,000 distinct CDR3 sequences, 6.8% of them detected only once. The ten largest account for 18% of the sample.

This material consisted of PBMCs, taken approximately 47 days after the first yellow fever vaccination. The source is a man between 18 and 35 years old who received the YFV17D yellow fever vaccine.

This receptor carries the CDR3 CASSRRQAGLEAFF. The DNA sequence is given as TGTGCCAGCAGCCGCCGCCAGGCCGGGCTTGAAGCTTTCTTT. The receptor chain draws on TRBV7-8 and TRBJ1-1; the D gene lacks a confident call. The CDR3 numbers 14 residues from cysteine through phenylalanine. CDR3 DNA is the only sequence kept; it has 42 bases, read in frame from the first base. Trimming at the junction amounts to 5 bases on V and 7 bases on J, and the germline ends lie 17 bases apart. The germline V gene specifies SGHVS as CDR1 and FQNEAQ as CDR2.